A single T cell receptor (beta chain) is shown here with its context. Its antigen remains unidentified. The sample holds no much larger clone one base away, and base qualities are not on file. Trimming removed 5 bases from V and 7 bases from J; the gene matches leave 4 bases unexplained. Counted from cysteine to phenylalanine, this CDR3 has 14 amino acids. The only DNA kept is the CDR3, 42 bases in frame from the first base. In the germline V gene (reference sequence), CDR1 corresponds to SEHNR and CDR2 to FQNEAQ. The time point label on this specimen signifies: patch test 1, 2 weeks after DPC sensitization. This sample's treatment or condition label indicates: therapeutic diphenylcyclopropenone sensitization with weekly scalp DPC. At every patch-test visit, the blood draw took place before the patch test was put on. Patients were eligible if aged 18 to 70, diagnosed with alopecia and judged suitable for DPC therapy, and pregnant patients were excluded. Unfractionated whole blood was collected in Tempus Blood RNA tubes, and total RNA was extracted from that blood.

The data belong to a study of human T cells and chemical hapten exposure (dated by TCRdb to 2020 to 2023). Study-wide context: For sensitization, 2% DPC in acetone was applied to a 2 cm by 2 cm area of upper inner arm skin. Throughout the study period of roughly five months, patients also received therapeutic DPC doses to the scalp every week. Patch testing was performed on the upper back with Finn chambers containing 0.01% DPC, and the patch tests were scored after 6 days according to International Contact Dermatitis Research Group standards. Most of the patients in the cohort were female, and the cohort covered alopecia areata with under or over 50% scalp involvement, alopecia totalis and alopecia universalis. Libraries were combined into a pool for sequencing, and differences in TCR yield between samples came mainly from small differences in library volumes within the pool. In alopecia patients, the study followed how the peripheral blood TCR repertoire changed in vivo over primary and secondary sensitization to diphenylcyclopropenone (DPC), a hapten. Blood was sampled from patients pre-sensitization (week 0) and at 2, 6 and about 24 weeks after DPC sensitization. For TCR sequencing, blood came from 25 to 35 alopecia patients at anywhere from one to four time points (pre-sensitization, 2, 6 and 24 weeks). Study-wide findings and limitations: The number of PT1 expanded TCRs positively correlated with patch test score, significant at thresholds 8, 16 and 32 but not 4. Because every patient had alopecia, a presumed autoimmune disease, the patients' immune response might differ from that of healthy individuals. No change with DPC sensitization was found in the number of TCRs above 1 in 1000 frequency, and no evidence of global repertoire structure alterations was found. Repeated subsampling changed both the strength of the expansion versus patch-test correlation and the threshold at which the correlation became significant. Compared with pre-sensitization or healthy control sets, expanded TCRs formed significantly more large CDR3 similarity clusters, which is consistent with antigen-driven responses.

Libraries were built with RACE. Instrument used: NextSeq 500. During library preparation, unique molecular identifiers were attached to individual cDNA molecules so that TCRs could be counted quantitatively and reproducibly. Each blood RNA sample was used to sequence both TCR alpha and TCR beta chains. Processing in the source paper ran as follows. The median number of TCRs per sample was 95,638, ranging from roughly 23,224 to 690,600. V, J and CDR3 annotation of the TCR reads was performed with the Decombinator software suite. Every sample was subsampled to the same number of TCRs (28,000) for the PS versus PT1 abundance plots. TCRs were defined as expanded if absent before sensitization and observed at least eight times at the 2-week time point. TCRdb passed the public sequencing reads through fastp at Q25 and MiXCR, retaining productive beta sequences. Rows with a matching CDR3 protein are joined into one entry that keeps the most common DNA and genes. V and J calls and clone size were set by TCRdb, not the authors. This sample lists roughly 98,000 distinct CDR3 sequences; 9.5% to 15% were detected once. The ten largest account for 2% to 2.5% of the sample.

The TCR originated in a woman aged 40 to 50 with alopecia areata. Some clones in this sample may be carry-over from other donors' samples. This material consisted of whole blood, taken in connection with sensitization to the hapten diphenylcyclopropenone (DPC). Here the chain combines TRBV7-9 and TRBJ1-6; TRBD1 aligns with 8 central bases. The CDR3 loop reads CASSLRQGNSPLHF. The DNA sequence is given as TGTGCCAGCAGCCTGAGACAGGGGAATTCACCCCTCCACTTT. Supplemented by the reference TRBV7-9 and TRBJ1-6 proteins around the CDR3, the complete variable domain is DTGVSQNPRHKITKRGQNVTFRCDPISEHNRLYWYRQTLGQGPEFLTYFQNEAQLEKSRLLSDRFSAERPKGSFSTLEIQRTEQGDSAMYLCASSLRQGNSPLHFGNGTRLTVT.